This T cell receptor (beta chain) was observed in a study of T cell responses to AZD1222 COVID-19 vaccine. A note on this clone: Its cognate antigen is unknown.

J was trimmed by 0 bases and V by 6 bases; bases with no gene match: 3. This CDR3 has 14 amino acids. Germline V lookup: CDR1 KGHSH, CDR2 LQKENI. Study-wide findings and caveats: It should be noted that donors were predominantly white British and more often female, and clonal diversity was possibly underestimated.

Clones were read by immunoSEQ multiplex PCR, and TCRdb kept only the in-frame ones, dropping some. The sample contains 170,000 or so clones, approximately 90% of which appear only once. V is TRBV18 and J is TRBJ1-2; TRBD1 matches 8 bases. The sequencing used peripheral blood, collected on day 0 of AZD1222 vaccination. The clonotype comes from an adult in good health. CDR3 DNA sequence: TGTGCCAGCTCTGGGACAGGCTCTAACTATGGCTACACCTTC. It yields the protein CASSGTGSNYGYTF.